Presented here are 28 T cell receptor beta chains from one specimen sequenced in a study of blood T cell repertoires in COVID-19. This table comes from immunoSEQ multiplex PCR, and its TCRdb copy is limited to in-frame clones, with some not included. The sample includes 150,000 or so clones, 70% to 80% of them seen just once. What was sequenced was peripheral blood. The receptors were gathered from a woman in her sixties with COVID-19, enrolled during active disease.

This chain links TRBV4-1 with TRBJ2-7; D gene ambiguous. Germline CDR1 reads MGHRA; CDR2 reads YSYEKL. The CDR3 is 15 residues long. V shed 0 bases and J shed 2 bases, with 11 bases lying between them. CDR3 residues: CASSQETQRTYEQYF. CDR3 in DNA: TGCGCCAGCAGCCAAGAGACGCAGAGGACCTACGAGCAGTACTTC.

In this sample, this clone turned up once. The chain couples TRBV11-2 to TRBJ2-1; possible D gene TRBD1, 5 bases. CDR3 length: 15 amino acids. Germline CDR1 is SGHAT and CDR2 is FQNNGV. With 0 bases removed from V and 8 bases from J, the gap between germline ends came to 14 bases. The CDR3, as DNA: TGTGCCAGCAGCTTAGATTGGGTTAGGGGCGATGAGCAGTTCTTC. Amino acids: CASSLDWVRGDEQFF.

The chain carries TRBV5-1 and TRBJ2-5; maybe TRBD1 (5 bases). The length of the CDR3 is 14 residues. CDR1 SGHRS and CDR2 YFSETQ come from the germline V gene. Trimming shortened V by 1 base and J by 1 base, and 8 bases separated the two germline ends. The CDR3, as DNA: TGCGCCAGCAGCTTGCCCCAGGGCCAAGAGACCCAGTACTTC. Translation gives CASSLPQGQETQYF.

The rearrangement links TRBV19 to TRBJ2-1; the match to TRBD1 covers 8 bases. CDR3 size: 14 residues. Germline CDR1 is LNHDA and CDR2 is SQIVND (reference sequence). Trimming took 7 bases from V and 4 from J; bases not matched to a gene: 6. CDR3 in amino acids: CASNWDRSYNEQFF. The DNA for the CDR3 is TGTGCCAGTAACTGGGACAGGAGTTACAATGAGCAGTTCTTC.

This chain links TRBV7-9 with TRBJ2-7, with TRBD1 matching 8 bases. The CDR3 is 14 amino acids. Per the germline V gene, CDR1 is SEHNR and CDR2 is FQNEAQ (reference sequence). V trimming: 5 bases; J trimming: 0 bases; junction bases outside the gene matches: 3. The chain's CDR3 is CASSRTGYSYEQYF. The CDR3 region has the DNA TGTGCCAGCAGCCGGACAGGGTACTCCTACGAGCAGTACTTC.

The V gene is TRBV2, the J gene TRBJ1-5; 10 nucleotides line up with TRBD1. Germline V gene lookup returns CDR1 SNHLY and CDR2 FYNNEI. V was pared by 4 bases and J by 5 bases, with 2 bases of the junction left unmatched. This CDR3 comprises 14 residues. CDR3 bases: TGTGCCAGCAGTGGGGACAGGGGTTATCAGCCCCAGCATTTT. This gives the protein CASSGDRGYQPQHF.

Only a few counts were recorded for this clone. The J gene is TRBJ1-6, the V gene TRBV19; D unclear. CDR3 length: 15 amino acids. CDR1 and CDR2 (germline): LNHDA, SQIVND (reference sequence). V was trimmed by 8 bases and J by 2 bases, leaving 13 bases between them. DNA for the CDR3: TGTGCCAGTTACCTTCTATTGGCCTATAATTCACCCCTCCACTTT. Translated, it gives CASYLLLAYNSPLHF.

The chain links TRBV7-3 to TRBJ2-2; a weak D match, TRBD1 (7 bases). Germline V gene lookup returns CDR1 SGHTA and CDR2 FQGTGA. There are 15 residues in the CDR3. The V gene lost 3 bases and the J gene lost 7 bases, with 15 bases spanning the gap. The CDR3 nucleotides are TGTGCCAGCAGCTTTCAGCAGGGGGGTCACGGGGAGCTGTTTTTT. Its protein product is CASSFQQGGHGELFF. Together with reference TRBV7-3 and TRBJ2-2, the CDR3 gives the full variable domain: GAGVSQTPSNKVTEKGKYVELRCDPISGHTALYWYRQSLGQGPEFLIYFQGTGAADDSGLPNDRFFAVRPEGSVSTLKIQRTERGDSAVYLCASSFQQGGHGELFFGEGSRLTVL.

The chain carries TRBV2 and TRBJ2-1, with 8 bases that match TRBD1. CDR3 length: 13 amino acids. CDR1 is SNHLY and CDR2 is FYNNEI in the germline V gene. J lost 8 bases, V lost 6 bases, and 6 bases had no gene match. In nucleotides, the CDR3 is TGTGCCAGCAGCATTGACAGGGGATATGAGCAGTTCTTC. This encodes CASSIDRGYEQFF.

Points on this clone: This specimen includes other DNA sequences encoding the same CDR3. The V and J genes are TRBV7-9 and TRBJ2-3, with D possibly matching TRBD2 (6 bases). Germline CDR1 is SEHNR and CDR2 is FQNEAQ (reference sequence). V dropped 5 bases and J dropped 4 bases, with 10 bases sitting between them. The CDR3 is 13 amino acids. As DNA, the CDR3 is TGTGCCAGCAGCCCGCGGGGCCCAGATACGCAGTATTTT. Translating gives CASSPRGPDTQYF.

The V call is TRBV7-9, the J call TRBJ2-1; 9 bases are a match to TRBD2. With V trimmed by 6 bases and J by 7 bases, 13 bases remained unmatched. CDR3 length: 16 residues. Germline CDR1 and CDR2: SEHNR and FQNEAQ (reference sequence). CDR3 sequence: CASSHARGGSPNEQFF. As DNA, the CDR3 is TGTGCCAGCAGTCACGCGCGGGGGGGGTCCCCAAATGAGCAGTTCTTC.

The chain has TRBV3-1 (or the pseudogene TRBV3-2) and TRBJ2-5; D is unclear. The CDR3 sequence is 13 residues long. The ends were cut back, 4 bases at V and 6 bases at J, with 12 bases in the middle. Germline V gives CDR1 LGHDT, CDR2 YNNKEL (reference sequence). CDR3 nucleotides: TGTGCCAGCAGCCGTCCAAGCGTGCAGACCCAGTACTTC. The encoded protein is CASSRPSVQTQYF.

V usage is TRBV5-4 and J usage is TRBJ2-3, with 7 nucleotides matching TRBD2. The germline CDR1 and CDR2 sequences are SGHNT and YYREEE (reference sequence). The CDR3 has 13 amino acids. Trimming took 4 bases from V and 4 from J; bases not matched to a gene: 3. The CDR3 region is CASSPGGADTQYF. CDR3 sequence (DNA): TGTGCCAGCAGCCCGGGGGGTGCAGATACGCAGTATTTT.

This chain joins TRBV5-1 and TRBJ2-1, with 8 bases aligning to TRBD1. This CDR3 has 19 residues. Germline V lookup: CDR1 SGHRS, CDR2 YFSETQ. The V segment lost 1 base and the J segment 5 bases; nucleotides outside the gene matches: 17. CDR3 in amino acids: CASSLFAMKKTGENNEQFF. The CDR3 bases are TGCGCCAGCAGCTTGTTTGCCATGAAAAAGACAGGGGAGAACAATGAGCAGTTCTTC.

The chain uses TRBV5-4 and TRBJ2-7; no firm D call. This CDR3 has 15 amino acids. V lost 0 bases to trimming and J lost 3 bases, with 13 bases between them. CDR1 is SGHNT, CDR2 YYREEE, per germline (reference sequence). CDR3 sequence (DNA): TGTGCCAGCAGCTTGGCGGGTAGCCGTAGCTACGAGCAGTACTTC. This translates into CASSLAGSRSYEQYF.

The rearrangement joins TRBV18 to TRBJ1-2; no firm D call. The CDR3 totals 14 residues. Trimming took 3 bases from V and 8 from J, leaving 16 bases between them. CDR1 is KGHSH, CDR2 LQKENI, per germline. CDR3: CASSPQEAHLGYTF. The CDR3 nucleotides are TGTGCCAGCTCACCCCAGGAAGCTCATTTAGGCTACACCTTC.

The rearrangement joins TRBV12-5 to TRBJ1-1; D uncertain. Trimming stripped 1 base from V and 4 bases from J, with 7 bases between. The CDR3 loop spans 13 amino acids. Germline CDR1 LGHNT, CDR2 FRNRAP. Here the CDR3 reads CASGLGGSTEAFF. In DNA form, the CDR3 reads TGTGCTAGTGGTTTGGGAGGGTCCACTGAAGCTTTCTTT. The full variable domain, completed using reference TRBV12-5 and TRBJ1-1, is DARVTQTPRHKVTEMGQEVTMRCQPILGHNTVFWYRQTMMQGLELLAYFRNRAPLDDSGMPKDRFSAEMPDATLATLKIQPSEPRDSAVYFCASGLGGSTEAFFGQGTRLTVV.

The chain couples TRBV11-2 to TRBJ1-1; D is ambiguous. Trimming shortened V by 3 bases and J by 6 bases, and 11 bases separated the two germline ends. The CDR3 runs 13 residues. The V gene's germline CDR1 is SGHAT and CDR2 FQNNGV. In DNA form, the CDR3 reads TGTGCCAGCAGCTTCCAATGGGCGTCTGAAGCTTTCTTT. Amino acids: CASSFQWASEAFF.

J is TRBJ2-2 and V is TRBV18; 7 bases agree with TRBD1. Germline CDR1 is KGHSH and CDR2 is LQKENI. This CDR3 spans 14 amino acids. V shed 4 bases and J 7 bases; nucleotides not matched to a gene: 6. The CDR3 loop is CASSRDSEVGELFF. The CDR3 bases are TGTGCCAGCTCACGGGACAGTGAAGTCGGGGAGCTGTTTTTT. Full variable domain (missing parts from reference TRBV18 and TRBJ2-2): NAGVMQNPRHLVRRRGQEARLRCSPMKGHSHVYWYRQLPEEGLKFMVYLQKENIIDESGMPKERFSAEFPKEGPSILRIQQVVRGDSAAYFCASSRDSEVGELFFGEGSRLTVL.

The sample holds one count of this clone. The CDR3 loop reads CASSRDRERDTQYF. The CDR3 coding sequence is TGTGCCAGCTCACGGGACAGGGAGAGAGATACGCAGTATTTT. The chain has TRBV6-5 and TRBJ2-3, with 9 bases that match TRBD1. V gave up 8 bases and J gave up 5 bases; unmatched junction bases: 8. This CDR3 comprises 14 residues. Germline V gives CDR1 MNHEY, CDR2 SVGAGI.

CDR3 DNA sequence: TGTGCCAGCAGCAGGCCCGGGACTAGCGCATCCTACGAGCAGTACTTC. As protein: CASSRPGTSASYEQYF. The chain employs TRBV21-1 and TRBJ2-7; TRBD2, the table's D call, lacks a check against the DNA. TRBV21-1 has pseudogene status. The CDR3 covers 16 residues.

CDR3: CSVATGGGQPQHF. The CDR3 DNA reads as TGCAGCGTTGCCACGGGTGGTGGACAGCCCCAGCATTTT. The chain joins TRBV29-1 to TRBJ1-5; D uncertain. This CDR3 comprises 13 residues. Trimming shortened V by 4 bases and J by 7 bases, and 14 bases separated the two germline ends. The germline V gene has CDR1 SQVTM and CDR2 ANQGSEA.

The J gene is TRBJ2-2, the V gene TRBV7-9, with 15 positions matching TRBD2. This CDR3 spans 19 amino acids. The V segment lost 2 bases and the J segment 4 bases; nucleotides outside the gene matches: 8. The V gene's germline CDR1 is SEHNR and CDR2 FQNEAQ (reference sequence). The CDR3 DNA reads TGTGCCAGCAGCTTAAGTTGGACTAGCGGGGGGGCAAGCACCGGGGAGCTGTTTTTT. Translation: CASSLSWTSGGASTGELFF.

This clone was counted ten times or more. The chain uses TRBV7-2 and TRBJ2-5; 7 nucleotides agree with TRBD1. Per the germline V gene, CDR1 is SGHTA and CDR2 is FQGNSA. This CDR3 region has 14 residues. V shed 4 bases and J 1 base; nucleotides not matched to a gene: 3. CDR3 DNA sequence: TGTGCCAGCAGCTATGCAGGGGGCCAAGAGACCCAGTACTTC. This codes for CASSYAGGQETQYF.

The chain employs TRBV30 and TRBJ2-1; TRBD2 matches 11 bases. J was trimmed by 7 bases and V by 0 bases; bases with no gene match: 5. Per the germline V gene, CDR1 is GTSNPN and CDR2 is SVGIG (reference sequence). The CDR3 consists of 15 residues. The CDR3 sequence is CAWSVALAGVNEQFF. The CDR3 bases are TGTGCCTGGAGTGTAGCACTAGCGGGAGTAAATGAGCAGTTCTTC. The full variable domain, with the rest looked up from reference TRBV30 and TRBJ2-1, is SQTIHQWPATLVQPVGSPLSLECTVEGTSNPNLYWYRQAAGRGLQLLFYSVGIGQISSEVPQNLSASRPQDRQFILSSKKLLLSDSGFYLCAWSVALAGVNEQFFGPGTRLTVL.

The V and J genes are TRBV5-5 and TRBJ2-1; 12 positions agree with TRBD2. Looked up from germline, CDR1 is SGHKS and CDR2 is YYEKEE (reference sequence). V was pared by 4 bases and J by 4 bases, with 6 bases of the junction left unmatched. The CDR3 covers 16 residues. CDR3 nucleotide sequence: TGTGCCAGCAGCCGACTAGCGGGAGTAGGTTACAATGAGCAGTTCTTC. This translates into CASSRLAGVGYNEQFF.

Here the CDR3 reads CASSSGLAGVNEQFF. The DNA for the CDR3 is TGTGCCAGCAGCTCAGGACTAGCGGGGGTTAATGAGCAGTTCTTC. The chain is built from TRBV7-8 and TRBJ2-1, with TRBD2 matching 13 bases. Germline assignment: CDR1 SGHVS and CDR2 FQNEAQ. V shed 4 bases and J 7 bases; nucleotides not matched to a gene: 4. This CDR3 has 15 amino acids.

This sequence joins TRBV15 and TRBJ1-2, with TRBD1 matching 8 bases. In germline, CDR1 is LNHNV, CDR2 YYDKDF (reference sequence). With 0 bases clipped from V and 0 bases from J, the junction kept 3 bases outside the gene matches. The CDR3 is made up of 16 amino acids. The CDR3, as DNA: TGTGCCACCAGCAGAGAGGACAGGGCCCCTAACTATGGCTACACCTTC. As protein: CATSREDRAPNYGYTF. Together with reference TRBV15 and TRBJ1-2, the CDR3 gives the full variable domain: DAMVIQNPRYQVTQFGKPVTLSCSQTLNHNVMYWYQQKSSQAPKLLFHYYDKDFNNEADTPDNFQSRRPNTSFCFLDIRSPGLGDTAMYLCATSREDRAPNYGYTFGSGTRLTVV.